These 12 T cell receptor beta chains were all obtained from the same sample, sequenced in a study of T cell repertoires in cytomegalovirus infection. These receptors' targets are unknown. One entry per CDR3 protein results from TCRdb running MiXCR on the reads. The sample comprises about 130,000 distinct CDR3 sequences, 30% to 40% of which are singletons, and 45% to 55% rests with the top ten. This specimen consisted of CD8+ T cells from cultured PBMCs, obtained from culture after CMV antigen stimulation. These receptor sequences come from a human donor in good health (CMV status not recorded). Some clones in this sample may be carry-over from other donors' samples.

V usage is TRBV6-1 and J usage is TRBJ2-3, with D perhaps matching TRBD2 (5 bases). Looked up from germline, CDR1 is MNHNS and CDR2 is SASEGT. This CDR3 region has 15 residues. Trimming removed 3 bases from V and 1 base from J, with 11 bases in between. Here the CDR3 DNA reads TGTGCCAGCAGTGAGTTAGCGTTGGGCACAGATACGCAGTATTTT. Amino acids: CASSELALGTDTQYF.

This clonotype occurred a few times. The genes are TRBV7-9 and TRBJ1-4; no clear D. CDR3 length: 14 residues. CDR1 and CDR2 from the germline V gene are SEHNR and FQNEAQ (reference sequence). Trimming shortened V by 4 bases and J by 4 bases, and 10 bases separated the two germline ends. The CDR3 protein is CASSSRADNEKLFF. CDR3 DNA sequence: TGTGCCAGCAGCTCCCGGGCTGATAATGAAAAACTGTTTTTT.

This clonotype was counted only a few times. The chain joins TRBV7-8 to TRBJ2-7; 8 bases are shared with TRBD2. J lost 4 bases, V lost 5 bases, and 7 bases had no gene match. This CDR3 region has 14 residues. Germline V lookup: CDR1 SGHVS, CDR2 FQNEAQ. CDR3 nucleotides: TGTGCCAGCAGCACGCTTGCGGGGGGATACGAGCAGTACTTC. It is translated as CASSTLAGGYEQYF.

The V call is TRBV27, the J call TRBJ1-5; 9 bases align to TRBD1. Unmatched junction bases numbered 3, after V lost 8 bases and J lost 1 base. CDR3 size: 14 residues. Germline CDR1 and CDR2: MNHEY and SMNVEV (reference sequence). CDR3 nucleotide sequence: TGTGCCAGCCGGACAGGGGCCAGCAATCAGCCCCAGCATTTT. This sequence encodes CASRTGASNQPQHF.

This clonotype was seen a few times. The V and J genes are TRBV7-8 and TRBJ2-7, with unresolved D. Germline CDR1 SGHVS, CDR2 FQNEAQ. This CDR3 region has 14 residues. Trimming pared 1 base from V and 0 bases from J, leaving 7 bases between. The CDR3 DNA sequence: TGTGCCAGCAGCTTAGAGGTGGGCTCCTACGAGCAGTACTTC. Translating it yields CASSLEVGSYEQYF.

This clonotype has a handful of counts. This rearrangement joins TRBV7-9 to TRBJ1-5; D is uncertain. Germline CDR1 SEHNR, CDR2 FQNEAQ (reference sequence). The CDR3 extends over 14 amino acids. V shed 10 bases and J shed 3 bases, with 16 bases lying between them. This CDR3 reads CAIGPDGFNQPQHF. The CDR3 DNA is TGTGCCATCGGGCCGGACGGATTCAATCAGCCCCAGCATTTT.

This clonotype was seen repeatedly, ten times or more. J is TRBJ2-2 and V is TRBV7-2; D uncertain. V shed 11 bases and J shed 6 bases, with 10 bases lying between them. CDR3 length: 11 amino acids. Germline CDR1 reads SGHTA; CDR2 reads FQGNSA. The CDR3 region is CARDGPGELFF. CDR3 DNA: TGTGCCCGCGACGGTCCCGGGGAGCTGTTTTTT. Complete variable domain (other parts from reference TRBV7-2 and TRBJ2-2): GAGVSQSPSNKVTEKGKDVELRCDPISGHTALYWYRQSLGQGLEFLIYFQGNSAPDKSGLPSDRFSAERTGGSVSTLTIQRTQQEDSAVYLCARDGPGELFFGEGSRLTVL.

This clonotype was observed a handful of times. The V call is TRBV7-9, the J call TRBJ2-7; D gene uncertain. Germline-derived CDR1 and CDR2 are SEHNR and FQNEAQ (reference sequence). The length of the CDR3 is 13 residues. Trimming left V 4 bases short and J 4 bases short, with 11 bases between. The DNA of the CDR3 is TGTGCCAGCAGCTCTACTTTAGGGTACGAGCAGTACTTC. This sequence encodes CASSSTLGYEQYF. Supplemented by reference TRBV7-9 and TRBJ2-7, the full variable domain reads DTGVSQNPRHKITKRGQNVTFRCDPISEHNRLYWYRQTLGQGPEFLTYFQNEAQLEKSRLLSDRFSAERPKGSFSTLEIQRTEQGDSAMYLCASSSTLGYEQYFGPGTRLTVT.

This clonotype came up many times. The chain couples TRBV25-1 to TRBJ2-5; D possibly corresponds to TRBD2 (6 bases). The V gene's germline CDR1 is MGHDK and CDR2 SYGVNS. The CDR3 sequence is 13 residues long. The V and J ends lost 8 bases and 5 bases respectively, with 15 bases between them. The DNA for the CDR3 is TGTGCCAGCTCTCAATTTGGAGGGGAGACCCAGTACTTC. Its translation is CASSQFGGETQYF. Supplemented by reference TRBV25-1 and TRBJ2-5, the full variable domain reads EADIYQTPRYLVIGTGKKITLECSQTMGHDKMYWYQQDPGMELHLIHYSYGVNSTEKGDLSSESTVSRIRTEHFPLTLESARPSHTSQYLCASSQFGGETQYFGPGTRLLVL.

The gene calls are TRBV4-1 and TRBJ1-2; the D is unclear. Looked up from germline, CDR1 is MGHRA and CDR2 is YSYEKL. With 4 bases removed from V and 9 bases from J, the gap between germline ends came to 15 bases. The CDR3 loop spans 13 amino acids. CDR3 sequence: CASSLPEPRSYTF. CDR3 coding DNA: TGCGCCAGCAGCCTCCCCGAGCCACGCAGCTACACCTTC.

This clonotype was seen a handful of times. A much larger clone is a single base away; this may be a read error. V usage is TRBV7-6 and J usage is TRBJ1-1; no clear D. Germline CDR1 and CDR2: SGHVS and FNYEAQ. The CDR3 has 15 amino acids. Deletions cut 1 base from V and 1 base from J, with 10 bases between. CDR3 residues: CASSLGMGSNTEAFF. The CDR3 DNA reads TGTGCCAGCAGCTTAGGGATGGGGTCGAACACTGAAGCTTTCTTT.

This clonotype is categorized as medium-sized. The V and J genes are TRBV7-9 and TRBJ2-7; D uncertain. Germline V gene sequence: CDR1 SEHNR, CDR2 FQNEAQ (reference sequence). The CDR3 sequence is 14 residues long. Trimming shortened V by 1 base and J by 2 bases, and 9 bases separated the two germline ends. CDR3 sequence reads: CASSLGRVPYEQYF. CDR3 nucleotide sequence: TGTGCCAGCAGCTTAGGTAGGGTCCCCTACGAGCAGTACTTC.